The clone carrying this TCR beta chain was seen many times. This sample was taken from a study of regulatory T cells in long-lasting Graves disease. Time point defined: newly diagnosed GD, antithyroid drugs for less than 3 months. Researchers made the TCR library from RNA that was extracted from PBMCs. Trimming cost V 1 base and J 6 bases, with 10 bases left between them. CDR1 is MNHEY, CDR2 SMNVEV, per germline (reference sequence). The CDR3 length is 15 residues. Combining iRepertoire HTBI primers with Arm-PCR of CDR3 regions, the authors built TCR beta libraries. TCRdb passed the multiplex PCR reads through MiXCR, listing each CDR3 protein once. There are some 200,000 distinct CDR3 sequences in the sample; roughly 19% occur only once, and 10% to 15% lies in the top ten. These data also formed part of another study, on T cells in Graves' hyperthyroidism and ophthalmopathy.

This material consisted of peripheral blood mononuclear cells (PBMCs), taken at new diagnosis, from a patient treated with antithyroid drugs. The sequence was obtained from a woman aged 25 to 45 with Graves disease. The chain joins TRBV27 to TRBJ1-6; D remains ambiguous. CDR3 protein: CASSLLGPINSPLHF. The CDR3, as DNA: TGTGCCAGCAGTTTATTAGGACCGATTAATTCACCCCTCCACTTT.